This TCR beta chain was captured in a study of early T cells in non-severe SARS-CoV-2 infection. Using its own MiXCR run on the 5' RACE reads, TCRdb lists one record per CDR3 protein. The table has around 50,000 distinct CDR3 sequences, about 5.6% seen once. This clonotype has just a few counts. V lost 7 bases and J lost 4; bases outside the gene matches: 10. CDR3 length: 15 amino acids. CDR1 and CDR2 from the germline V gene are MNHEY and SVGEGT. The V and J genes are TRBV6-2 or TRBV6-3 and TRBJ1-2, with 9 bases matching TRBD1. Source material: whole blood. The clonotype was recovered from an adult who was a healthcare worker with PCR-confirmed SARS-CoV-2 infection or an uninfected control (not recorded which). CDR3 sequence: CASTRTGTGPYGYTF. The CDR3, as DNA: TGTGCCAGCACCAGGACCGGGACAGGGCCCTATGGCTACACCTTC.